These 19 T cell receptor beta chains came from one sample sequenced in a study of OX40 agonist ivuxolimab in advanced cancers. Generated by immunoSEQ multiplex PCR, the TCRdb table keeps only in-frame clones and is missing some. The top ten clones hold 20% to 25% of a sample with about 51,000 clones, approximately 81% of them seen once. The material sequenced was CD4+ or CD8+ T cells sorted from blood, taken in a trial of the OX40 agonist ivuxolimab. The receptors shown here come from an adult with an advanced solid tumor such as melanoma, head and neck, liver or kidney cancer.

The rearrangement links TRBV5-4 to TRBJ2-2, with D perhaps TRBD1 or TRBD2 (5 bases each). Germline V lookup: CDR1 SGHNT, CDR2 YYREEE (reference sequence). V was pared by 1 base and J by 5 bases, with 12 bases between. The CDR3 runs to 15 residues. CDR3 residues: CASSLRGEGTGELFF. DNA of the CDR3: TGTGCCAGCAGCTTGAGAGGGGAAGGGACCGGGGAGCTGTTTTTT.

The J gene is TRBJ2-1, the V gene TRBV14; tentatively, D is TRBD1 (5 bases). The germline V gene encodes CDR1 SGHDN and CDR2 FVKESK. The CDR3 extends over 13 amino acids. With 6 bases removed from V and 4 bases from J, the gap between germline ends came to 10 bases. The CDR3 bases are TGTGCCAGCAGGCCTACAGGTTACAATGAGCAGTTCTTC. This translates into CASRPTGYNEQFF.

This rearrangement joins TRBV10-1 to TRBJ2-2, with 7 bases identical to TRBD1. CDR1 and CDR2 from the germline V gene are WNHNN and SYGVQD (reference sequence). The CDR3 is made up of 17 amino acids. Trimming removed 3 bases from V and 3 bases from J; junction bases left unmatched: 10. Here the CDR3 DNA reads TGCGCCAGCAGTGATAGATCCGGGACAGTTGACACCGGGGAGCTGTTTTTT. Its translation: CASSDRSGTVDTGELFF.

This clone was counted a single time. This chain links TRBV25-1 with TRBJ2-5; 7 nucleotides align to TRBD2. Trimming took 7 bases from V and 3 from J; bases not matched to a gene: 5. This CDR3 is 13 amino acids long. Per the germline V gene, CDR1 is MGHDK and CDR2 is SYGVNS. CDR3 amino acids: CASNLRGEETQYF. In DNA, the CDR3 is TGTGCCAGCAATCTTCGGGGGGAAGAGACCCAGTACTTC.

This chain connects TRBV7-9 to TRBJ1-5; D not certain. The CDR3 has 14 amino acids. Trimming shortened V by 1 base and J by 7 bases, and 11 bases separated the two germline ends. Germline CDR1 reads SEHNR; CDR2 reads FQNEAQ (reference sequence). This chain's CDR3 is CASSLGMGLQPQHF. The CDR3 DNA is TGTGCCAGCAGCTTAGGTATGGGTTTACAGCCCCAGCATTTT.

As concerns this clone: A read error may account for a junction end that differs from germline. The chain has TRBV30 and TRBJ2-1; tentative D call: TRBD2 (6 bases). The CDR3 length is 11 residues. CDR1 and CDR2 (germline): GTSNPN, SVGIG (reference sequence). The CDR3 nucleotides read TGCGCCGGAGGGGTACACAATGAGCAGTTCTTC. Translating it yields CAGGVHNEQFF. Using reference TRBV30 and TRBJ2-1 for the parts outside the CDR3, the full variable domain is SQTIHQWPATLVQPVGSPLSLECTVEGTSNPNLYWYRQAAGRGLQLLFYSVGIGQISSEVPQNLSASRPQDRQFILSSKKLLLSDSGFYLCAGGVHNEQFFGPGTRLTVL.

Worth noting for this clone: A read error may produce the germline difference seen at one junction end. Written as DNA, the CDR3 is TGTGCTAGCAGCACCTATGGGGGGGATACGCAGTATTTT. Protein: CASSTYGGDTQYF. This chain connects TRBV7-7 to TRBJ2-3; weak D call: TRBD2 (6 bases). The CDR3 loop spans 13 amino acids. Germline values: CDR1 SSHAT, CDR2 FNYEAQ (reference sequence).

V usage is TRBV29-1 and J usage is TRBJ2-7; no firm D call. Trimming pared 5 bases from V and 6 bases from J, leaving 26 bases between. Looked up from germline, CDR1 is SQVTM and CDR2 is ANQGSEA. The CDR3 covers 16 residues. CDR3 protein: CSVSNPGGLSSGEQYF. The DNA for the CDR3 is TGCAGCGTTTCTAACCCCGGCGGCCTCTCGTCGGGCGAGCAGTACTTC.

This clone was recorded once. The chain uses TRBV5-5 and TRBJ1-5; D is unclear. V shed 3 bases and J shed 6 bases, with 19 bases lying between them. The CDR3 consists of 16 residues. In germline, CDR1 is SGHKS, CDR2 YYEKEE (reference sequence). CDR3: CASSSRGPPGSQPQHF. The CDR3 DNA sequence: TGTGCCAGCAGCTCACGCGGGCCCCCGGGAAGTCAGCCCCAGCATTTT.

The rearrangement uses TRBV27 and TRBJ1-2, with D possibly being TRBD1 (6 bases). Germline-derived CDR1 and CDR2 are MNHEY and SMNVEV (reference sequence). Trimming stripped 6 bases from V and 2 bases from J, with 13 bases between. This CDR3 region has 14 residues. The CDR3 nucleotides are TGTGCCAGCAGGCATTTGGACAGCAACTATGGCTACACCTTC. Its protein product is CASRHLDSNYGYTF.

Only one count was recorded for this clone. The chain couples TRBV27 to TRBJ2-6; 8 bases align to TRBD1. CDR1 and CDR2 from the germline V gene are MNHEY and SMNVEV (reference sequence). The CDR3 is 18 residues long. Trimming at V came to 4 bases and at J to 0 bases, leaving 8 bases not matched to a gene. The CDR3 DNA is TGTGCCAGCAGTTATGGACAGGGCTTCCTCTCTGGGGCCAACGTCCTGACTTTC. Translation gives CASSYGQGFLSGANVLTF.

In DNA form, the CDR3 reads TGTGCCAGCGGGGGACTAGCTGAAGAGACCCAGTACTTC. This codes for CASGGLAEETQYF. This sequence joins TRBV7-9 and TRBJ2-5; 9 bases line up with TRBD2. The ends lost 8 bases at V and 3 bases at J; junction bases unmatched: 4. This CDR3 region has 13 residues. Germline assignment: CDR1 SEHNR and CDR2 FQNEAQ (reference sequence).

The rearrangement joins TRBV7-6 to TRBJ2-7; D remains ambiguous. CDR3 length: 15 amino acids. In germline, CDR1 is SGHVS, CDR2 FNYEAQ. V was clipped by 3 bases and J by 1 base, with 13 bases between them. This CDR3 reads CASSFMAGRSYEQYF. The CDR3 DNA follows: TGTGCCAGCAGCTTTATGGCAGGAAGGTCCTACGAGCAGTACTTC.

The rearrangement links TRBV4-1 to TRBJ1-5; D not certain. From germline, CDR1 is MGHRA and CDR2 YSYEKL. The CDR3 is 14 amino acids. Trimming removed 2 bases at V and 0 bases at J, with 5 bases between. This CDR3 reads CASSQKDSNQPQHF. In nucleotides, the CDR3 is TGCGCCAGCAGCCAAAAAGATAGCAATCAGCCCCAGCATTTT.

The V call is TRBV6-5, the J call TRBJ2-6; D uncertain. Trimming took 0 bases from V and 2 from J, leaving 5 bases between them. Germline CDR1 reads MNHEY; CDR2 reads SVGAGI. This CDR3 has 15 residues. The CDR3 loop reads CASSYSGAGANVLTF. The CDR3 nucleotides read TGTGCCAGCAGTTACTCGGGCGCTGGGGCCAACGTCCTGACTTTC.

The CDR3 nucleotides are TGTGCCAGCAGTGAATGGGGGACTAGCGGGAGTAGTAAAAATGAGCAGTTCTTC. It codes for CASSEWGTSGSSKNEQFF. The chain carries TRBV25-1 and TRBJ2-1; 14 bases match TRBD2. This CDR3 is built from 18 residues. The germline V gene encodes CDR1 MGHDK and CDR2 SYGVNS. J lost 7 bases, V lost 1 base, and 9 bases had no gene match.

The rearrangement uses TRBV27 and TRBJ2-1; D is unclear. CDR3 length equals 11 residues. V was clipped by 7 bases and J by 8 bases, with 9 bases between them. CDR1 is MNHEY and CDR2 is SMNVEV in the germline V gene (reference sequence). Here the CDR3 reads CASTFGYEQFF. Written as DNA, the CDR3 is TGTGCCAGCACCTTTGGTTATGAGCAGTTCTTC.

In DNA, the CDR3 is TGCGCCAGCAGCCAAGCCAGAGGCGAAAACATTCAGTACTTC. The encoded protein is CASSQARGENIQYF. This sequence joins TRBV4-1 and TRBJ2-4; D is unclear. This CDR3 is built from 14 residues. V was cut by 1 base and J by 5 bases, with 9 bases left in between. Germline V lookup: CDR1 MGHRA, CDR2 YSYEKL.

The V and J genes are TRBV7-3 and TRBJ2-3; TRBD1 matches 8 bases. Looked up from germline, CDR1 is SGHTA and CDR2 is FQGTGA. Trimming at V came to 4 bases and at J to 6 bases, leaving 6 bases not matched to a gene. The CDR3 length is 14 residues. The CDR3 DNA reads as TGTGCCAGCAGCTCCGGACAGGGAAGGGATACGCAGTATTTT. It specifies CASSSGQGRDTQYF. Combining the CDR3 with reference TRBV7-3 and TRBJ2-3 gives the whole variable domain GAGVSQTPSNKVTEKGKYVELRCDPISGHTALYWYRQSLGQGPEFLIYFQGTGAADDSGLPNDRFFAVRPEGSVSTLKIQRTERGDSAVYLCASSSGQGRDTQYFGPGTRLTVL.